A selection of T cell receptor beta chains follows, all from one sample in a study of T cells in Graves' hyperthyroidism and ophthalmopathy. MiXCR was run by TCRdb on the multiplex PCR reads, yielding one entry per CDR3 protein. The data hold nearly 600,000 distinct CDR3 sequences, with 12% to 15% observed a single time. Material for sequencing was blood. These receptors were obtained from a woman aged 18-29 years with Graves' ophthalmopathy. CDR3s include the opening cysteine and the closing phenylalanine or tryptophan. The D gene is left open where the match is weak. A clone size is listed for some rows: how often the clone was seen (once, few, many), or a class if it is expanded.

len	abundance	v_gene	j_gene	d_gene	CDR3aa	CDR3nt
16	.	TRBV13	TRBJ2-3	TRBD2	CASREGLAGVTDTQYF	TGTGCCAGCCGGGAAGGACTAGCGGGAGTCACAGATACGCAGTATTTT
16	.	TRBV6-1	TRBJ1-2	TRBD1	CASSDPTRDRNYGYTF	TGTGCCAGCAGTGACCCCACCCGGGACAGAAACTATGGCTACACCTTC
12	many	TRBV18	TRBJ1-5	.	CASSQSNQPQHF	TGTGCCAGCTCACAGAGCAATCAGCCCCAGCATTTT
15	many	TRBV12-3/TRBV12-4	TRBJ2-1	.	CASSHHEDAYNEQFF	TGTGCCAGCAGTCATCATGAGGACGCTTACAATGAGCAGTTCTTC
14	many	TRBV28	TRBJ2-7	TRBD1	CASINQGQTYEQYF	TGTGCCAGCATCAACCAGGGACAGACCTACGAGCAGTACTTC
16	many	TRBV6-1	TRBJ2-7	TRBD1	CASSDLTRDRSYEQYF	TGTGCCAGCAGTGACCTTACTAGGGACAGAAGTTACGAGCAGTACTTC
16	.	TRBV6-2/TRBV6-3	TRBJ2-3	TRBD2	CAISGGTSGSTDTQYF	TGTGCCATCAGTGGGGGGACTAGCGGGAGCACAGATACGCAGTATTTT
16	few	TRBV28	TRBJ2-6	.	CASSGTVASGANVLTF	TGTGCCAGCAGCGGGACTGTAGCCTCTGGGGCCAACGTCCTGACTTTC
16	many	TRBV12-3/TRBV12-4	TRBJ2-7	.	CASRIRGSHQTYEQYF	TGTGCCAGCCGAATCCGAGGGTCCCACCAGACCTACGAGCAGTACTTC
18	few	TRBV27	TRBJ2-2	TRBD1	CASSLSEFYQGADGELFF	TGTGCCAGCAGTTTATCCGAATTCTACCAGGGGGCTGACGGGGAGCTGTTTTTT
18	many	TRBV3-1	TRBJ2-1	.	CASSHGWSRPSAGNEQFF	TGTGCCAGCAGCCACGGGTGGAGCAGGCCATCTGCGGGCAATGAGCAGTTCTTC
14	many	TRBV3-1	TRBJ1-1	.	CASSQEGQNTEAFF	TGTGCCAGCAGCCAAGAGGGACAGAACACTGAAGCTTTCTTT
16	many	TRBV28	TRBJ2-5	.	CASSLLGIGTQETQYF	TGTGCCAGCAGTTTACTAGGGATAGGCACGCAAGAGACCCAGTACTTC
13	.	TRBV25-1	TRBJ1-6	.	CASSGSLNSPLHF	TGTGCCAGCAGTGGGTCTCTTAATTCACCCCTCCACTTT
12	many	TRBV7-2	TRBJ2-3	.	CASSPYSDTQYF	TGTGCCAGCAGCCCTTATTCTGATACGCAGTATTTT
16	.	TRBV5-6	TRBJ1-2	TRBD1	CASSDTDRGPRYGYTF	TGTGCCAGCAGCGATACGGACAGGGGGCCCCGGTATGGCTACACCTTC
14	.	TRBV4-1	TRBJ1-2	.	CASSQDTAPYGYTF	TGCGCCAGCAGCCAAGATACTGCCCCGTATGGCTACACCTTC
14	.	TRBV10-3	TRBJ1-2	TRBD1	CATQHPGQNYGYTF	TGTGCCACCCAGCACCCGGGACAGAACTATGGCTACACCTTC
16	many	TRBV7-8	TRBJ2-5	.	CASSLARWQLKETQYF	TGTGCCAGCAGCTTAGCGCGGTGGCAACTGAAAGAGACCCAGTACTTC
13	.	TRBV6-2/TRBV6-3	TRBJ2-7	TRBD2	CASRRLAAYEQYF	TGTGCCAGCAGAAGACTAGCCGCCTACGAGCAGTACTTC
15	many	TRBV20-1	TRBJ2-7	TRBD1	CSARADQGQGYEQYF	TGCAGTGCTAGAGCCGACCAGGGACAGGGCTACGAGCAGTACTTC
17	many	TRBV5-5	TRBJ2-7	TRBD1	CASSLNRWGTGRDEQYF	TGTGCCAGCAGCTTGAACAGGTGGGGGACAGGGCGGGACGAGCAGTACTTC
18	few	TRBV5-1	TRBJ1-2	.	CASSRPVNRTNYNYGYTF	TGCGCCAGCAGCCGACCCGTGAACAGAACAAATTATAACTATGGCTACACCTTC
12	many	TRBV30	TRBJ1-5	.	CAWSVAGQPQHF	TGTGCCTGGAGTGTTGCAGGTCAGCCCCAGCATTTT
14	many	TRBV7-2	TRBJ1-2	TRBD1	CASSGDRANYGYTF	TGTGCCAGCAGCGGGGACAGAGCTAACTATGGCTACACCTTC
15	many	TRBV20-1	TRBJ2-5	.	CSARDPRTAQETQYF	TGCAGTGCTAGAGATCCGCGGACAGCTCAAGAGACCCAGTACTTC
14	few	TRBV4-1	TRBJ2-7	.	CASSPGRETYEQYF	TGCGCCAGCAGCCCTGGTCGGGAAACCTACGAGCAGTACTTC
14	.	TRBV30	TRBJ2-7	TRBD1	CAWSARDRTYGQYF	TGTGCCTGGAGTGCCCGGGACAGAACCTACGGGCAGTACTTC
17	.	TRBV4-1	TRBJ1-4	.	CASSQEDSAGLNEKLFF	TGCGCCAGCAGCCAAGAGGACTCCGCGGGACTCAATGAAAAACTGTTTTTT
12	many	TRBV5-8	TRBJ2-5	.	CASSYQEETQYF	TGTGCCAGCAGCTACCAGGAAGAGACCCAGTACTTC
14	many	TRBV30	TRBJ2-5	TRBD2	CAWNAAGGSETQYF	TGTGCCTGGAACGCGGCGGGAGGTTCAGAGACCCAGTACTTC
16	few	TRBV19	TRBJ2-1	TRBD2	CASSIWTSGSYNGQFF	TGTGCCAGTAGTATTTGGACTAGCGGGAGTTACAATGGGCAGTTCTTC
13	.	TRBV10-3	TRBJ2-7	.	CAISLRDNYEQYF	TGTGCCATCAGCCTCCGGGACAACTACGAGCAGTACTTC
14	.	TRBV12-3/TRBV12-4	TRBJ2-6	.	CASRRISGANVLTF	TGTGCCAGCCGTAGAATCTCTGGGGCCAACGTCCTGACTTTC
13	few	TRBV20-1	TRBJ2-4	TRBD1	CSAQTGNRDIQYF	TGCAGTGCTCAGACAGGGAATAGGGACATTCAGTACTTC
16	few	TRBV28	TRBJ2-1	.	CASSLRERNFYNEQFF	TGTGCCAGCAGTTTGAGGGAGCGGAACTTTTACAATGAGCAGTTCTTC
15	.	TRBV11-2	TRBJ2-1	.	CASSPSVLFYNEQFF	TGTGCCAGCAGCCCAAGCGTGCTTTTCTACAATGAGCAGTTCTTC
17	many	TRBV28	TRBJ2-5	.	CASSSPLRRGSQETQYF	TGTGCCAGCAGCTCCCCACTTCGACGGGGATCCCAAGAGACCCAGTACTTC
14	many	TRBV9	TRBJ2-7	.	CASSVEVGNYEQYF	TGTGCCAGCAGCGTAGAAGTGGGAAACTACGAGCAGTACTTC
15	many	TRBV19	TRBJ1-1	.	CASSIRGGANTEAFF	TGTGCCAGTAGTATTCGGGGGGGGGCGAACACTGAAGCTTTCTTT
14	many	TRBV6-1	TRBJ1-4	.	CASRSAAVNEKLFF	TGTGCCAGCAGGTCGGCCGCGGTGAATGAAAAACTGTTTTTT
15	.	TRBV7-2	TRBJ1-3	TRBD1	CASSFAGGSGNTIYF	TGTGCCAGCAGCTTTGCAGGGGGCTCTGGAAACACCATATATTTT
11	many	TRBV30	TRBJ2-7	.	CAWATPYEQYF	TGTGCCTGGGCTACACCCTACGAGCAGTACTTC
14	.	TRBV4-3	TRBJ2-2	.	CASSQSANTGELFF	TGCGCCAGCAGCCAGTCGGCGAACACCGGGGAGCTGTTTTTT
19	many	TRBV9	TRBJ2-1	TRBD2	CASSDSSGQGLAGENEQFF	TGTGCCAGCAGCGACTCCTCGGGGCAGGGACTAGCGGGAGAAAATGAGCAGTTCTTC
14	few	TRBV9	TRBJ1-1	.	CASSATATNTEAFF	TGTGCCAGCAGCGCGACAGCTACCAACACTGAAGCTTTCTTT
16	many	TRBV3-1	TRBJ1-5	.	CASSPSFGTPNQPQHF	TGTGCCAGCAGCCCCAGCTTCGGGACACCGAATCAGCCCCAGCATTTT
19	.	TRBV11-1	TRBJ2-1	TRBD2	CASSQEWWASGRSYNEQFF	TGTGCCAGCAGCCAAGAGTGGTGGGCTAGCGGGAGGTCCTACAATGAGCAGTTCTTC
17	many	TRBV18	TRBJ1-2	.	CASSPLAPYDGNYGYTF	TGTGCCAGCTCACCACTCGCGCCTTACGACGGTAACTATGGCTACACCTTC
15	many	TRBV11-3	TRBJ2-1	.	CASKDGTRPYNEQFF	TGTGCCAGCAAGGACGGTACACGACCTTACAATGAGCAGTTCTTC
16	many	TRBV19	TRBJ1-4	.	CASRPGAATTNEKLFF	TGTGCCAGTAGGCCTGGGGCAGCAACAACTAATGAAAAACTGTTTTTT
14	many	TRBV20-1	TRBJ2-6	.	CSASRSTGANVLTF	TGCAGTGCTAGTCGGTCGACCGGGGCCAACGTCCTGACTTTC
16	few	TRBV7-2	TRBJ2-7	TRBD2	CASSSDRTSGIYEQYF	TGTGCCAGCAGCTCCGACCGGACTAGCGGGATCTACGAGCAGTACTTC
16	many	TRBV27	TRBJ2-1	TRBD2	CASSFGTSGTYNEQFF	TGTGCCAGCAGTTTCGGGACTAGCGGGACGTACAATGAGCAGTTCTTC
11	once	TRBV20-1	TRBJ2-1	.	CSAPPGDEQFF	TGCAGTGCCCCGCCCGGGGATGAGCAGTTCTTC